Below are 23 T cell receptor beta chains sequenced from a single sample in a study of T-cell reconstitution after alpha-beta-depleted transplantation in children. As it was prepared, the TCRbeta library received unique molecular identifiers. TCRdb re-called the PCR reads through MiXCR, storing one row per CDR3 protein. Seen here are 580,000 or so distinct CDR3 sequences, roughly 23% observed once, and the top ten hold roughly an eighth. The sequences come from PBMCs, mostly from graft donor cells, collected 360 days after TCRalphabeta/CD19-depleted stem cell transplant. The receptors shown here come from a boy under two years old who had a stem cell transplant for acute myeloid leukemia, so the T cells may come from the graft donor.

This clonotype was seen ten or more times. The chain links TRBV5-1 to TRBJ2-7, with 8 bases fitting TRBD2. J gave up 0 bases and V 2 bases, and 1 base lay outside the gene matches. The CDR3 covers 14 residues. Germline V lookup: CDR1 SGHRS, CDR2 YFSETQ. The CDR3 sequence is CASSFSGSSYEQYV. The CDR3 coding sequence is TGCGCCAGCAGCTTCAGCGGGAGCTCCTACGAGCAGTACGTC.

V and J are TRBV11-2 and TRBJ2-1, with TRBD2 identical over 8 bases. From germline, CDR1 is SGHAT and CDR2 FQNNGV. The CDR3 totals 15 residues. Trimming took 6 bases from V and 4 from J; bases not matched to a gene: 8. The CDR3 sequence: CASRSLAALYNEQFF. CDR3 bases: TGTGCCAGCAGGTCACTAGCGGCTTTATACAATGAGCAGTTCTTC.

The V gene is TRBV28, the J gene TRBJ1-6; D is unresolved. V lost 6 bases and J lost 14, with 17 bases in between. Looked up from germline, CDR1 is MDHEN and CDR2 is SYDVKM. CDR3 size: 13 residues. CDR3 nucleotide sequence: TGTGCCAGCAGATCCTCCCGGGGAGAGGCCCTCCACTTT. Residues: CASRSSRGEALHF.

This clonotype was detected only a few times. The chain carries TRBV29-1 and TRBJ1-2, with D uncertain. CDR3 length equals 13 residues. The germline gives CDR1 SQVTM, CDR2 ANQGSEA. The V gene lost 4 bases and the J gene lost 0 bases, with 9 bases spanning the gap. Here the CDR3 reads CSVVARSNYGYTF. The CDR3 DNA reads TGCAGCGTTGTGGCACGATCTAACTATGGCTACACCTTC.

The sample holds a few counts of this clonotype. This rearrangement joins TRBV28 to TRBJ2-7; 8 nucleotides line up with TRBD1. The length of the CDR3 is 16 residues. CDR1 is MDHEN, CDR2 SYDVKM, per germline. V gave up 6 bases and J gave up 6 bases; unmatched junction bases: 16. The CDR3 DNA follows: TGTGCCAGCAGCTCCCTCCGACAGGGGAAAGGCCTCGAGCAGTACGTC. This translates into CASSSLRQGKGLEQYV.

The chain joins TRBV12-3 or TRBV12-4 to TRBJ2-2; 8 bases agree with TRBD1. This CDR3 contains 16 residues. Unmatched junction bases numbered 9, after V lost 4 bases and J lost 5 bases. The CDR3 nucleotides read TGTGCCAGCAGTTCCACGCGGACAGGGATAACCGGGGAGCTGTTTTTT. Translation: CASSSTRTGITGELFF.

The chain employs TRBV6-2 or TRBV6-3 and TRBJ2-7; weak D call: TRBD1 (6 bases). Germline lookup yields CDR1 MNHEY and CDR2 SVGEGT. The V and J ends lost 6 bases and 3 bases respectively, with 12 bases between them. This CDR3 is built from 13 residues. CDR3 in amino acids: CASSQTGHYEQYV. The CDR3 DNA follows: TGTGCCAGCAGCCAGACAGGCCACTACGAGCAGTACGTC.

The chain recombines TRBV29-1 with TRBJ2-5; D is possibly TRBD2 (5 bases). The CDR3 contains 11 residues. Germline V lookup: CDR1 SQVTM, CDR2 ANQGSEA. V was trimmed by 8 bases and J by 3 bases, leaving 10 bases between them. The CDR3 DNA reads TGCAGCACGGCGGGCGAAGAGACCCAGTACTTC. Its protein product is CSTAGEETQYF.

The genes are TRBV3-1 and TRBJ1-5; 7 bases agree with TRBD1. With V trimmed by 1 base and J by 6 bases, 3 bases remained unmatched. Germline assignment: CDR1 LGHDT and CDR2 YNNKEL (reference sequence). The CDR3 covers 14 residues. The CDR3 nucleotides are TGTGCCAGCAGCCAAGGACAGGGCAGTCAGCCCCAGCATTTT. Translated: CASSQGQGSQPQHF.

The CDR3 loop reads CATSAPGSYQPQHF. In DNA form, the CDR3 reads TGTGCCACCAGTGCCCCGGGTTCCTATCAGCCCCAGCATTTT. The chain carries TRBV24-1 and TRBJ1-5; no reliable D call. This CDR3 has 14 amino acids. V dropped 5 bases and J dropped 5 bases, with 12 bases sitting between them. The germline V gene encodes CDR1 KGHDR and CDR2 SFDVKD.

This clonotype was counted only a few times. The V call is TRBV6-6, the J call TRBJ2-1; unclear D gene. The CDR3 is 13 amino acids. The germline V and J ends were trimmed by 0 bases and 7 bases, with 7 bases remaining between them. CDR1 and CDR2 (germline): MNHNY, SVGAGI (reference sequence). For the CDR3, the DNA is TGTGCCAGCAGTTACTCGAGCTGGAATGAGCAGTTCTTC. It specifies CASSYSSWNEQFF.

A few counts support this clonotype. CDR3 amino acids: CSVEGREKGSYEQYF. The CDR3 DNA sequence: TGCAGCGTTGAAGGGCGGGAAAAGGGTTCCTACGAGCAGTACTTC. This sequence joins TRBV29-1 and TRBJ2-7; TRBD2 is a possible D gene (6 bases). The CDR3 totals 15 residues. Germline CDR1 reads SQVTM; CDR2 reads ANQGSEA. V lost 1 base and J lost 1, with 14 bases in between.

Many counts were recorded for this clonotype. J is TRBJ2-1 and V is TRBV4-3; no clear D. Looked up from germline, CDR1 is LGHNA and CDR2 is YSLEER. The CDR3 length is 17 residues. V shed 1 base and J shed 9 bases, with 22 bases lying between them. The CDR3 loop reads CASSQVDSLALGAEQFF. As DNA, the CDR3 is TGCGCCAGCAGCCAAGTAGACTCTCTGGCCTTGGGTGCTGAGCAGTTCTTC.

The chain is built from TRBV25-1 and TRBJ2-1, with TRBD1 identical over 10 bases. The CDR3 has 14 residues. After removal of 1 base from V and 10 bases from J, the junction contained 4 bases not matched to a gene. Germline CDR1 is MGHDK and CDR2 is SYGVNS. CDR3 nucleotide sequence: TGTGCCAGCAGTGAATGGGGGACAGGGGAAGAGCAGTTCTTC. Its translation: CASSEWGTGEEQFF.

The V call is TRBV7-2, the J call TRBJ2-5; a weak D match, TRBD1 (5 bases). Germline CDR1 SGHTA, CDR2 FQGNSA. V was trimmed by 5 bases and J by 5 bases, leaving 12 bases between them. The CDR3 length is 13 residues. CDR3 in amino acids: CASSRQLPETQYF. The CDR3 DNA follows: TGTGCCAGCAGCCGACAGCTCCCGGAGACCCAGTACTTC.

In nucleotides, the CDR3 is TGCAGTGCTAGAGAAGCCTTAGCCCACAATGAGCAGTTCTTC. The encoded protein is CSAREALAHNEQFF. The chain uses TRBV20-1 and TRBJ2-1; D unresolved. Germline CDR1 reads DFQATT; CDR2 reads SNEGSKA (reference sequence). The CDR3 is 14 residues long. Trimming shortened V by 0 bases and J by 5 bases, and 11 bases separated the two germline ends.

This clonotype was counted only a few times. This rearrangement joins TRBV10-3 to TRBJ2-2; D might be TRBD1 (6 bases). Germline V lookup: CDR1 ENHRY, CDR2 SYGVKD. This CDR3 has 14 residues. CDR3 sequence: CAAKGTLNTGELFF. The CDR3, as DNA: TGTGCTGCTAAGGGGACACTAAACACCGGGGAGCTGTTTTTT.

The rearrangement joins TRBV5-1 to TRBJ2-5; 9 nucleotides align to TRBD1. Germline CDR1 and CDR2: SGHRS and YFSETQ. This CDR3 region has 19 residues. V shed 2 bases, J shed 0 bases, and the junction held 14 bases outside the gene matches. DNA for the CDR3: TGCGCCAGCAGCTTAGCTTGGGACAGGGCGGTTCCTTACCAAGAGACCCAGTACTTC. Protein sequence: CASSLAWDRAVPYQETQYF.

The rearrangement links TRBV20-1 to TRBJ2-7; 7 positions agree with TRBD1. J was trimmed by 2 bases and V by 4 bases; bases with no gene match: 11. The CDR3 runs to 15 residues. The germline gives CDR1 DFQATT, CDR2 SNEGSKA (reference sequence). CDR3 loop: CSANSPRDSAYEQYF. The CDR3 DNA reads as TGCAGTGCTAACTCCCCCCGGGACAGTGCCTACGAGCAGTACTTC.

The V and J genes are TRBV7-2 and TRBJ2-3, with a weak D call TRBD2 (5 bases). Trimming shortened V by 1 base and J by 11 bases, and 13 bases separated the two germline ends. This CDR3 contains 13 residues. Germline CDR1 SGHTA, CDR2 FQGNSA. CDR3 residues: CASSLGSGSMQYF. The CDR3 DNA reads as TGTGCCAGCAGCTTAGGGTCGGGGAGCATGCAGTATTTT.

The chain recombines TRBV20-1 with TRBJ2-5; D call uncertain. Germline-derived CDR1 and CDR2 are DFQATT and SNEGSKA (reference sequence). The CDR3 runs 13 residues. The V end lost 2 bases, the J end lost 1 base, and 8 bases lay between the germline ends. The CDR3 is CSARRASQETQYF. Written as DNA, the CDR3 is TGCAGTGCTAGAAGGGCTAGCCAAGAGACCCAGTACTTC.

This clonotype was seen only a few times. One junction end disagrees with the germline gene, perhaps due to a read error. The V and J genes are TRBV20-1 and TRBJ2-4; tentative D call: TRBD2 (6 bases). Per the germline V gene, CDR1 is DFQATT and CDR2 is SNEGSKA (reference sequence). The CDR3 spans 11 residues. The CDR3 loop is CSARGGGATHF. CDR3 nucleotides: TGCAGTGCTAGAGGAGGAGGGGCCACACACTTC.

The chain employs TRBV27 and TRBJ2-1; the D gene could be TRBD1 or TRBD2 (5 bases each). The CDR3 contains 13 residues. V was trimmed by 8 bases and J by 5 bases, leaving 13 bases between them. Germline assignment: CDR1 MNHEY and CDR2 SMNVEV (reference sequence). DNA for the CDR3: TGTGCCAGCGGGCCGGGGCGAAACAATGAGCAGTTCTTC. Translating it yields CASGPGRNNEQFF.